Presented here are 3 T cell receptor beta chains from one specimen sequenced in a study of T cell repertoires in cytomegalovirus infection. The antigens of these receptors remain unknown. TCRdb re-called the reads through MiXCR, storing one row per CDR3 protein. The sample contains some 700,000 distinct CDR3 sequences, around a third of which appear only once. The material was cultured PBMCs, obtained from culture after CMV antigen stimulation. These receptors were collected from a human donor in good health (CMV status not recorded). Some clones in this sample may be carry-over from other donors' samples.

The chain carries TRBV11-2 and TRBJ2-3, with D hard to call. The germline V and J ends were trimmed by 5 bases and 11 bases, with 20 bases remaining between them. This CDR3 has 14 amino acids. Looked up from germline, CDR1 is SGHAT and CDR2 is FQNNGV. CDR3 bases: TGTGCCAGCAGCCTCCCCAGTGCGCCGTTGGGGCAGTATTTT. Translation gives CASSLPSAPLGQYF.

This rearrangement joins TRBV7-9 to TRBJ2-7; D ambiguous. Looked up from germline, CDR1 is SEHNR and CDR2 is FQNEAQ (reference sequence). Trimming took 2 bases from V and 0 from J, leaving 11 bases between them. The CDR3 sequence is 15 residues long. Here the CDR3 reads CASSLRVLSSYEQYF. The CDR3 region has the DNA TGTGCCAGCAGCTTACGGGTTCTCAGCTCCTACGAGCAGTACTTC.

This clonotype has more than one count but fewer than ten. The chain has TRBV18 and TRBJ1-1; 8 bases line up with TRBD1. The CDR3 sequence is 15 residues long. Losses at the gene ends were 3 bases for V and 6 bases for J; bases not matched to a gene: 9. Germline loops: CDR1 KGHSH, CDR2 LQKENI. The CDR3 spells CASSPNRGLGAEAFF. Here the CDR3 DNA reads TGTGCCAGCTCACCGAACAGGGGGTTGGGGGCTGAAGCTTTCTTT.